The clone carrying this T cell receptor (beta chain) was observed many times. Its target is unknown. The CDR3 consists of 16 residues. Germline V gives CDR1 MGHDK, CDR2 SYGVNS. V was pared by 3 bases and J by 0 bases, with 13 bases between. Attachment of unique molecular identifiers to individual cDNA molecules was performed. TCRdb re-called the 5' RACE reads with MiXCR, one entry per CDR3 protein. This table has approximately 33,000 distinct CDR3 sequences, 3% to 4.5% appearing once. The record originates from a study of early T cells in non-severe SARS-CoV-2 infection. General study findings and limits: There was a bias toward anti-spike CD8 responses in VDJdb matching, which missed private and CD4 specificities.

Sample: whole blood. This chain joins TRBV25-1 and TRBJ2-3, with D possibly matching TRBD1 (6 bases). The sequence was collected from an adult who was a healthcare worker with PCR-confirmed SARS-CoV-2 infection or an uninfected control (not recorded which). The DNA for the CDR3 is TGTGCCAGCAGTGACAACCAGGGGACAAGCACAGATACGCAGTATTTT. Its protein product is CASSDNQGTSTDTQYF.